One and the same sample provided the 7 T cell receptor beta chains below, sequenced in a study of blood T cells in healthy people across ages. The use of a sample-barcoded 5' primer and a J-beta primer mix characterized a second PCR of about 6 to 12 cycles. TCRdb re-analysed the 5' RACE reads in MiXCR, keeping a single row per CDR3 protein. The sample lists 1.5 million to 2 million distinct CDR3 sequences; about 49% were seen once. Sequenced: blood. These receptors were taken from a woman aged 40 to 50 in good health.

The J gene is TRBJ1-4, the V gene TRBV27; no clear D gene. Germline V gene data show CDR1 as MNHEY and CDR2 as SMNVEV (reference sequence). The CDR3 spans 15 residues. The V gene lost 10 bases and the J gene lost 4 bases, with 19 bases spanning the gap. The CDR3 loop reads CATQRVGGGNEKLFF. In DNA, the CDR3 is TGTGCCACCCAGAGGGTCGGTGGAGGTAATGAAAAACTGTTTTTT.

This clonotype was seen at least ten times. The chain combines TRBV6-2 or TRBV6-3 with TRBJ2-7; 7 bases line up with TRBD2. Germline V lookup: CDR1 MNHEY, CDR2 SVGEGT. V lost 4 bases to trimming and J lost 2 bases; unmatched junction nucleotides: 5. This CDR3 is built from 14 residues. The CDR3: CASSSLGTTYEQYF. CDR3 bases: TGTGCCAGCAGTTCCCTGGGGACTACCTACGAGCAGTACTTC.

This clonotype was seen more than once but under ten times. The V gene is TRBV7-2, the J gene TRBJ1-5, with D possibly being TRBD1 (5 bases). The CDR3 sequence is 15 residues long. Looked up from germline, CDR1 is SGHTA and CDR2 is FQGNSA. The V end lost 6 bases, the J end lost 5 bases, and 17 bases lay between the germline ends. The CDR3 DNA reads TGTGCCAGCAGTACCCGTTGGGGGGATGATCAGCCCCAGCATTTT. It encodes CASSTRWGDDQPQHF.

This clonotype has just a few counts. The chain uses TRBV7-8 and TRBJ2-5; 12 bases match TRBD2. The CDR3 length is 16 residues. Per germline, CDR1 SGHVS and CDR2 FQNEAQ. V trimming: 5 bases; J trimming: 4 bases; junction bases outside the gene matches: 8. The CDR3 sequence: CASSQRLAGAIETQYF. DNA of the CDR3: TGTGCCAGCAGCCAACGACTAGCGGGGGCCATAGAGACCCAGTACTTC.

The chain carries TRBV28 and TRBJ2-1; 8 bases map to TRBD1. Germline V gene data show CDR1 as MDHEN and CDR2 as SYDVKM. The trim removed 6 bases at V and 3 bases at J, leaving 13 bases unmatched. The CDR3 has 17 residues. This CDR3 is CASSCLRGQECYNEQFF. DNA for the CDR3: TGTGCCAGCAGCTGTTTGAGGGGACAGGAATGCTACAATGAGCAGTTCTTC.

This clonotype was detected a few times. The rearrangement links TRBV6-6 to TRBJ2-7; D may be TRBD2 (6 bases). Germline CDR1 reads MNHNY; CDR2 reads SVGAGI (reference sequence). V lost 6 bases, J lost 0 bases, and 15 bases lay in between. The CDR3 contains 15 residues. The CDR3 protein is CASRPSWGDSYEQYF. Here the CDR3 DNA reads TGTGCCAGCAGGCCCTCTTGGGGGGACTCCTACGAGCAGTACTTC.

The chain carries TRBV13 and TRBJ1-1, with a tentative D call TRBD1 (6 bases). The CDR3 is 15 residues long. Per germline, CDR1 PRHDT and CDR2 FYEKMQ (reference sequence). V was pared by 5 bases and J by 1 base, with 14 bases between. CDR3 sequence (DNA): TGTGCCAGCAGCGCAGGGGTGGGGTGGAACACTGAAGCTTTCTTT. Translating it yields CASSAGVGWNTEAFF.